This paragraph reports one T cell receptor beta chain. Its antigen is unknown. Being one base from a much bigger clone, this may be a read error. This specimen belongs to a study of blood T cells in healthy people across ages. General study findings and limits: Using unsorted PBMCs precluded a conclusive naive versus antigen-experienced comparison.

With a J-beta primer mix and a sample-barcoded 5' primer, a second PCR ran about 7 to 12 cycles. TCRdb re-called the 5' RACE reads through MiXCR, storing one row per CDR3 protein. The table records hundreds of thousands of distinct CDR3 sequences, about 30% of them present only once. The material sequenced was blood. The origin of this receptor is a woman of 80 years or more in good health.

As DNA, the CDR3 is TGTGCCTGCAGCTCTAGCGTAGGGGAGACCCAGTACTTC. It yields the protein CACSSSVGETQYF. The chain uses TRBV7-2 and TRBJ2-5; D might be TRBD2 (6 bases). CDR1 and CDR2 from the germline V gene are SGHTA and FQGNSA. The CDR3 loop spans 13 amino acids.